The 4 T cell receptor beta chains below were found in one sample sequenced in a study of blood T cell repertoires in COVID-19. Generated by immunoSEQ multiplex PCR, the TCRdb table keeps only in-frame clones and is missing some. The sample consists of around 200,000 clones, 65% to 85% of them appearing once. The sequencing input was peripheral blood. The receptor set was obtained from a man in his forties with active or convalescent COVID-19.

The table lists this clone with a count of one. This chain connects TRBV6-1 to TRBJ2-7; 9 nucleotides match TRBD1. The CDR3 runs 16 residues. Germline V gene data show CDR1 as MNHNS and CDR2 as SASEGT. After removal of 0 bases from V and 6 bases from J, the junction contained 9 bases not matched to a gene. The DNA of the CDR3 is TGTGCCAGCAGTGAAGCGCGGACAGGGGTTGGTAGCGAGCAGTACTTC. This gives the protein CASSEARTGVGSEQYF.

The chain combines TRBV19 with TRBJ2-1, with 9 bases that match TRBD2. This CDR3 has 13 residues. CDR1 is LNHDA, CDR2 SQIVND, per germline (reference sequence). The V gene end was trimmed by 11 bases and the J gene end by 7 bases; junction bases not matched to a gene: 9. The CDR3 is CAVGRREGNEQFF. CDR3 in DNA: TGTGCCGTGGGGCGGCGGGAGGGGAATGAGCAGTTCTTC.

CDR3 protein: CASSYGTVSGNTIYF. The CDR3 DNA follows: TGTGCCAGCAGTTACGGGACAGTCTCTGGAAACACCATATATTTT. The chain joins TRBV28 to TRBJ1-3, with TRBD1 identical over 7 bases. The germline V gene has CDR1 MDHEN and CDR2 SYDVKM. The CDR3 has 15 residues. The V and J ends lost 4 bases and 0 bases, in that order; junction bases with no gene match: 3.

The chain employs TRBV19 and TRBJ2-7; 9 bases align to TRBD1. V was clipped by 5 bases and J by 3 bases; unmatched bases: 8. The CDR3 has 15 residues. CDR1 and CDR2 (germline): LNHDA, SQIVND (reference sequence). CDR3 sequence (DNA): TGTGCCAGTAGTGCACCGGGACAGGGATTCTACGAGCAGTACTTC. This encodes CASSAPGQGFYEQYF.